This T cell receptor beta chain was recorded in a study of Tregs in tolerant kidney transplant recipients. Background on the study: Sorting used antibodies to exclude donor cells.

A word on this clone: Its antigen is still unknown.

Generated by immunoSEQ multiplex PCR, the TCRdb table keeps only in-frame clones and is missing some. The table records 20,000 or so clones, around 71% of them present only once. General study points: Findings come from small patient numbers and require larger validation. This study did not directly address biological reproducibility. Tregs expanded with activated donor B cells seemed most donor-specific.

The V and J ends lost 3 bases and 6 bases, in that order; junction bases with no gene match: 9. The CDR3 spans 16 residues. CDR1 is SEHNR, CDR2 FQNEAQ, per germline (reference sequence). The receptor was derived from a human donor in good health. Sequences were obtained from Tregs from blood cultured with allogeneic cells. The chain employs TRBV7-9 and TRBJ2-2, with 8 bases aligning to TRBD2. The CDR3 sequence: CASSLRGLVFPGELFF. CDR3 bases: TGTGCCAGCAGCTTGAGGGGACTAGTGTTCCCCGGGGAGCTGTTTTTT. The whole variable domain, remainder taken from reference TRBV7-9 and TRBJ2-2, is DTGVSQNPRHKITKRGQNVTFRCDPISEHNRLYWYRQTLGQGPEFLTYFQNEAQLEKSRLLSDRFSAERPKGSFSTLEIQRTEQGDSAMYLCASSLRGLVFPGELFFGEGSRLTVL.